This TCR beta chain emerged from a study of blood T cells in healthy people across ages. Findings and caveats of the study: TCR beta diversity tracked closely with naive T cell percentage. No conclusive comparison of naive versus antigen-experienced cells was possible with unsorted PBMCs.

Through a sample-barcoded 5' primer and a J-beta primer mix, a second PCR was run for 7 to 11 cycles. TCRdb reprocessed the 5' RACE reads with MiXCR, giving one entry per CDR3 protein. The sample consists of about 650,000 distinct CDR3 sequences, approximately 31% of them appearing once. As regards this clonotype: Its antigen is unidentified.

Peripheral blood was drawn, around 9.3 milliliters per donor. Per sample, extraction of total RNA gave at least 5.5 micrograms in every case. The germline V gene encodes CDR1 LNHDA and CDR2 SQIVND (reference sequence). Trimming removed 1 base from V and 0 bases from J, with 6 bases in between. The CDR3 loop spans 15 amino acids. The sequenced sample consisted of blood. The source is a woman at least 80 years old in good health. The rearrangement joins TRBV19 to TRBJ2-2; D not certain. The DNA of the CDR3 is TGTGCCAGTAGTATAGGAGGAACGAACACCGGGGAGCTGTTTTTT. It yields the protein CASSIGGTNTGELFF.